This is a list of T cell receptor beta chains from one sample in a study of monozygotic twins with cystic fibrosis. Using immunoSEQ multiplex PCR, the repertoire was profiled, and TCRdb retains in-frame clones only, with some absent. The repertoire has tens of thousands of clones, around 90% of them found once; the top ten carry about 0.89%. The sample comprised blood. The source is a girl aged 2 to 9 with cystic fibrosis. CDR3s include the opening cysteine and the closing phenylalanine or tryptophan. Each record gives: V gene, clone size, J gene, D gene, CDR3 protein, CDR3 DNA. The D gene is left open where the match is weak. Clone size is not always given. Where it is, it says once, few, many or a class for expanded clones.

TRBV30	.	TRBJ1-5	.	CAWKRAGDIQPQHF	TGTGCCTGGAAGAGGGCAGGGGATATTCAGCCCCAGCATTTT
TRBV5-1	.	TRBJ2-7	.	CASSLGAGDYEQYF	TGCGCCAGCAGCTTGGGTGCAGGGGATTACGAGCAGTACTTC
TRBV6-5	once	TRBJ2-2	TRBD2	CAIKRGGLTGELFF	TGTGCCATTAAACGGGGGGGTCTTACCGGGGAGCTGTTTTTT
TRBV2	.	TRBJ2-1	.	CASRGDWTYNEQFF	TGTGCCAGCAGGGGGGACTGGACCTACAATGAGCAGTTCTTC
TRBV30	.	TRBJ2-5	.	CAWSVGTITYF	TGTGCCTGGAGTGTAGGGACAATTACTTACTTC
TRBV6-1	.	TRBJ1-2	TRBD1	CASSPGTGGAYGYTF	TGTGCCAGCAGCCCTGGGACAGGGGGCGCCTATGGCTACACCTTC
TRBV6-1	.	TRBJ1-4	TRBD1	CASSDRGREEKLFF	TGTGCCAGCAGTGACAGGGGGCGGGAAGAAAAACTGTTTTTT
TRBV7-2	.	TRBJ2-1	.	CASSVEFLYNEQFF	TGTGCCAGCAGCGTAGAATTTCTCTACAATGAGCAGTTCTTC
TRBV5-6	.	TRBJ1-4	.	CASSSAQEGGEKLFF	TGTGCCAGCAGCTCGGCTCAGGAGGGAGGTGAAAAACTGTTTTTT
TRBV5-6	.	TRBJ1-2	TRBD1	CASRQGSYGYTF	TGTGCCAGCAGACAGGGGAGCTATGGCTACACCTTC
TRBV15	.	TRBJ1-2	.	CATGSGRAYGYTF	TGTGCCACCGGGTCAGGGAGGGCGTATGGCTACACCTTC
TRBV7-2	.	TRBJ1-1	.	CASSKEGLWDTEAFF	TGTGCCAGCAGTAAAGAGGGATTATGGGACACTGAAGCTTTCTTT
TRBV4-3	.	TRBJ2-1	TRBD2	CASSPGTSGNSLYNEQFF	TGCGCCAGCAGTCCCGGGACTAGCGGGAATTCTCTGTACAATGAGCAGTTCTTC
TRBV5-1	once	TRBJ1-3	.	CASSLQTGNTIYF	TGCGCCAGCAGCCTGCAAACGGGAAACACCATATATTTT
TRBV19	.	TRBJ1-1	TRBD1	CASGDRGHTEAFF	TGTGCCAGTGGCGACAGGGGACACACTGAAGCTTTCTTT
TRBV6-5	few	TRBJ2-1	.	CASSKGFTYNEQFF	TGTGCCAGCAGTAAGGGGTTTACCTACAATGAGCAGTTCTTC
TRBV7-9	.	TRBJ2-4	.	CASSSWTENIQYF	TGTGCCAGCAGCTCCTGGACGGAAAACATTCAGTACTTC
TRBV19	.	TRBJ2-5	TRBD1	CASSRQGIETQYF	TGTGCCAGTAGTAGACAGGGAATTGAGACCCAGTACTTC
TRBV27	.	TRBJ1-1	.	CASSLRRWRNTEAFF	TGTGCCAGCAGTTTAAGGCGGTGGCGGAACACTGAAGCTTTCTTT
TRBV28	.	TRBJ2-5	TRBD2	CAAGVAGLRYQETQYF	TGTGCCGCGGGGGTAGCGGGATTGAGGTACCAAGAGACCCAGTACTTC
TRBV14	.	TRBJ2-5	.	CASSQARQSVGETQYF	TGTGCCAGCAGCCAAGCCCGACAGTCGGTGGGAGAGACCCAGTACTTC
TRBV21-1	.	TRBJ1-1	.	CASSNQDSFQPEAFF	TGTGCCAGCAGCAATCAGGACAGCTTCCAGCCTGAAGCTTTCTTT
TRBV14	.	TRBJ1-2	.	CASSQGQALAYTF	TGTGCCAGCAGCCAAGGACAGGCTTTGGCCTACACCTTC